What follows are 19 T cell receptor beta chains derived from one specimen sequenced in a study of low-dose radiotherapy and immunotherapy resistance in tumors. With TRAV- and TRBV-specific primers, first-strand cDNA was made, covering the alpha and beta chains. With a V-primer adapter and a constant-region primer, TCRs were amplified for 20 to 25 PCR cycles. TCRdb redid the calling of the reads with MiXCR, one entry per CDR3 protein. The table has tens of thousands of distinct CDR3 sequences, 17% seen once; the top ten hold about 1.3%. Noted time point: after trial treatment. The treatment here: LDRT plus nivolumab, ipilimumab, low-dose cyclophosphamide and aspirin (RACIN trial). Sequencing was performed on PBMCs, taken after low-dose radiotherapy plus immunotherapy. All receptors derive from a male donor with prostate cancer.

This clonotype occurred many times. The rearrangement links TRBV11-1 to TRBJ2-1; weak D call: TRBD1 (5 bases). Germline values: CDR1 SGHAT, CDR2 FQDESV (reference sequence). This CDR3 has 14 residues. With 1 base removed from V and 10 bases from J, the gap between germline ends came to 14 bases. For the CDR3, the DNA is TGTGCCAGCAGCTTAGTGGTCCAAAACAGGGAGCAGTTCTTC. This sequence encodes CASSLVVQNREQFF.

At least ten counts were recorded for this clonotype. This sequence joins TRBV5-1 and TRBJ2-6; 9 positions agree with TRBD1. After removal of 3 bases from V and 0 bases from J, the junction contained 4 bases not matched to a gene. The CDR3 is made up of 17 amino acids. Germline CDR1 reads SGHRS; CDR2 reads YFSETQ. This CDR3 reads CASSSGTGTSGANVLTF. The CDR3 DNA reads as TGCGCCAGCAGCTCCGGGACAGGGACCTCTGGGGCCAACGTCCTGACTTTC.

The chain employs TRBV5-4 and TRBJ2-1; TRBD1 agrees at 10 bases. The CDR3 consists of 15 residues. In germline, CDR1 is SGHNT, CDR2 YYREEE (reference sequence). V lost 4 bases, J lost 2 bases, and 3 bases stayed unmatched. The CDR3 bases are TGTGCCAGCAGCCAGGGGACAGGGGCCTACAATGAGCAGTTCTTC. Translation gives CASSQGTGAYNEQFF.

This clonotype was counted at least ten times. This chain's CDR3 is CASRTRSRGSYNEQFF. CDR3 bases: TGTGCCAGCAGAACCCGGTCCAGGGGGTCTTACAATGAGCAGTTCTTC. V gene TRBV6-6 combines with J gene TRBJ2-1; 7 nucleotides match TRBD1. CDR1 is MNHNY, CDR2 SVGAGI, per germline (reference sequence). This CDR3 has 16 amino acids. J lost 4 bases, V lost 6 bases, and 12 bases had no gene match.

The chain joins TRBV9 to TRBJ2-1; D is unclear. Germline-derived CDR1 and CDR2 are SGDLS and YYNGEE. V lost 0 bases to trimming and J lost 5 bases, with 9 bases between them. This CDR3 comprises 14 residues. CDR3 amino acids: CASSVGHTNNEQFF. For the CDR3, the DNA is TGTGCCAGCAGCGTAGGTCACACCAACAATGAGCAGTTCTTC.

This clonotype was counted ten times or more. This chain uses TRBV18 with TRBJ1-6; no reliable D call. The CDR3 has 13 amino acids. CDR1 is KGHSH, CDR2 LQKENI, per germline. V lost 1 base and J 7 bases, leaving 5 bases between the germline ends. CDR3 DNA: TGTGCCAGCTCACCACGAGACAATTCACCCCTCCACTTT. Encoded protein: CASSPRDNSPLHF.

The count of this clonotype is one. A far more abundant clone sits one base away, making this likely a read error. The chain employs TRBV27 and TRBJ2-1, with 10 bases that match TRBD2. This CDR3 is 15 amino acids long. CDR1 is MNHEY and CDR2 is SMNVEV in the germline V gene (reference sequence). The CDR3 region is CVSSIGLADFNEQFF. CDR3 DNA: TGTGTCAGCAGCATAGGACTAGCGGACTTTAATGAGCAGTTCTTC.

The CDR3 DNA follows: TGTGCCAGCAGTTCCTCAGGGGTCACGGCGGGAGGGAACGAGCAGTACTTC. It translates to CASSSSGVTAGGNEQYF. V gene TRBV6-2 or TRBV6-3 combines with J gene TRBJ2-7; 9 positions agree with TRBD2. CDR1 and CDR2 from the germline V gene are MNHEY and SVGEGT. This CDR3 has 17 amino acids. Losses at the gene ends were 4 bases for V and 5 bases for J; bases not matched to a gene: 15.

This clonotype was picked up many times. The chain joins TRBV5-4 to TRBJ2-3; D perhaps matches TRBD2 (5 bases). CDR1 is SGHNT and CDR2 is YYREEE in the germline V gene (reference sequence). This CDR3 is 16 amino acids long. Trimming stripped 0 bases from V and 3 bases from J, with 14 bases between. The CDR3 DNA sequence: TGTGCCAGCAGCTTGGGGCCCAGCCGGGGAACAGATACGCAGTATTTT. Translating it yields CASSLGPSRGTDTQYF.

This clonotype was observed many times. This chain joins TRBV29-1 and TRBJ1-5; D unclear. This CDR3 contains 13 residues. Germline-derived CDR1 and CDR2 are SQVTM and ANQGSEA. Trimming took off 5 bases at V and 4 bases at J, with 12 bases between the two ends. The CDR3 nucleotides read TGCAGCGTTTTATGGACGGTGAATCAGCCCCAGCATTTT. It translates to CSVLWTVNQPQHF.

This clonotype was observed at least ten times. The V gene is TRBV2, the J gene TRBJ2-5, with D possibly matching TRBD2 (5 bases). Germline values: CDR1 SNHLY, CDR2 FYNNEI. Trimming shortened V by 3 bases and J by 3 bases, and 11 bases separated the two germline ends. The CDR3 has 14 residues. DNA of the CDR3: TGTGCCAGCAGTGATCCGCTAGCAGAAGAGACCCAGTACTTC. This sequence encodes CASSDPLAEETQYF.

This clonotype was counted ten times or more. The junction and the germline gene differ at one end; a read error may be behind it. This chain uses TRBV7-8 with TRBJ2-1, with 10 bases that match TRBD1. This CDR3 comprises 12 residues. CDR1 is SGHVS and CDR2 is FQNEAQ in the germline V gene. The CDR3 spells CASSSVGQGGVF. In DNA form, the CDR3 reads TGTGCCAGCAGCTCCGTTGGACAGGGGGGGGTCTTC.

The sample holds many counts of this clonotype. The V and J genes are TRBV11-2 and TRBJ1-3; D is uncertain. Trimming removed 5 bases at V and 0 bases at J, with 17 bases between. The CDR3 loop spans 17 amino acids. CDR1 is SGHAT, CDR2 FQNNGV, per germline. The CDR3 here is CASSITRSDFSGNTIYF. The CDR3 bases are TGTGCCAGCAGCATCACCCGCAGTGATTTCTCTGGAAACACCATATATTTT.

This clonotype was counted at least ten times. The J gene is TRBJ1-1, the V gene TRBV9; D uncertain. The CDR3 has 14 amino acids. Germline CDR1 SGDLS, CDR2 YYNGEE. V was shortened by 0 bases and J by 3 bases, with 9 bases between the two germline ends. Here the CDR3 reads CASSVDNGDTEAFF. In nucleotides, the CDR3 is TGTGCCAGCAGCGTAGATAACGGAGACACTGAAGCTTTCTTT.

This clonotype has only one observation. The CDR3 region is CASSLYTSRELFF. As DNA, the CDR3 is TGTGCCAGCAGTTTGTACACGTCGAGGGAGCTGTTTTTT. The rearrangement uses TRBV12-3 or TRBV12-4 and TRBJ2-2; D is ambiguous. V was cut by 3 bases and J by 9 bases, with 11 bases left in between. This CDR3 is built from 13 residues.

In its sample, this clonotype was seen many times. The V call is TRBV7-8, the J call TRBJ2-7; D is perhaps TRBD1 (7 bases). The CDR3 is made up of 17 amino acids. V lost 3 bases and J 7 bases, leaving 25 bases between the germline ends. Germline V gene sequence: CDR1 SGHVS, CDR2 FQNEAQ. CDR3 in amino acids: CASSFPGRDSRGGEQYF. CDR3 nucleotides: TGTGCCAGCAGCTTCCCGGGGCGGGACAGCCGAGGGGGTGAGCAGTACTTC.

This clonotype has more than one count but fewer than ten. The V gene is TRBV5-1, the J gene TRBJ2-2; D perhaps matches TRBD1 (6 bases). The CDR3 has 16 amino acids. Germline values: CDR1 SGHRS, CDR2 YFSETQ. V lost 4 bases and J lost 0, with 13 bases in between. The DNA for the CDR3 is TGCGCCAGCAGCGTGCTACAGGGCTCGAACACCGGGGAGCTGTTTTTT. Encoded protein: CASSVLQGSNTGELFF.

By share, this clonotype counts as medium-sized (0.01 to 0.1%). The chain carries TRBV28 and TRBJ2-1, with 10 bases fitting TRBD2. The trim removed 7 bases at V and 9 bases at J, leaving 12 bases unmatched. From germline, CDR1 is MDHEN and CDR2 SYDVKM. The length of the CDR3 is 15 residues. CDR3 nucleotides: TGTGCCAGCACCCTCGTGCTAGCGGGAGTCTCTGAGCAGTTCTTC. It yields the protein CASTLVLAGVSEQFF.

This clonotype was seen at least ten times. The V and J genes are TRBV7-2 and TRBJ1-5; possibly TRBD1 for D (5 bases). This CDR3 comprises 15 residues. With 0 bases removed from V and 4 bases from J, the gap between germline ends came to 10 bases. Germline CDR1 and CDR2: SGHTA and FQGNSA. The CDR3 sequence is CASSLAGPQNQPQHF. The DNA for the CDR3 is TGTGCCAGCAGCTTAGCGGGACCGCAGAATCAGCCCCAGCATTTT.